The TCR beta chain under discussion was sequenced for a study of blood T cell repertoires in COVID-19. On the study more broadly: The United States, Italy and Spain provided the acute and convalescent COVID-19 samples. Nucleic acid was either cDNA or gDNA, and it came from T cells, B-cell-depleted T cells, or PBMCs.

The CDR3 length is 12 residues. V lost 3 bases to trimming and J lost 8 bases, with 10 bases between them. Original methodology: Scientists estimated how many nucleated cells there were by amplifying reference gene primers. TCRdb keeps only in-frame clones here, not all; method: immunoSEQ multiplex PCR. V and J calls and clone size are copied from that table; D and trimming were computed from the DNA. In the table there are fewer than 65,000 clones, more than 70% of which are singletons. Sequencing was done on a sample of peripheral blood. The sequence came from a man in his fifties or sixties with acute or convalescent COVID-19. The gene calls are TRBV12-3 or TRBV12-4 and TRBJ1-1; no reliable D call. This CDR3 reads CASSFGVVEAFF. In DNA form, the CDR3 reads TGTGCCAGCAGTTTCGGGGTGGTAGAAGCTTTCTTT.